This T cell receptor beta chain is drawn from a study of T cells after somatic rescue of genetic block. Per the germline V gene, CDR1 is MDHEN and CDR2 is SYDVKM. V was cut by 2 bases and J by 1 base, with 9 bases left in between. This CDR3 contains 14 residues. Profiled with immunoSEQ multiplex PCR; TCRdb holds only in-frame clones, not every one. In the table there are 15,000 or so clones, 72% of which are singletons. The chain has TRBV28 and TRBJ2-7, with a tentative D call TRBD2 (6 bases). Sequencing used peripheral blood mononuclear cells (PBMCs). The clonotype originates from a boy between 10 and 17 years old. DNA of the CDR3: TGTGCCAGCAGTTTAGGCGGGGCGTCCTACGAGCAGTACTTC. Translated, it gives CASSLGGASYEQYF.